This TCR beta chain was sequenced in a study of response to subunit inactivated influenza vaccine. TCRdb reanalysed the RT-PCR reads using MiXCR and keeps one entry per CDR3 protein. The repertoire holds about 650,000 distinct CDR3 sequences, with 15% to 18% as singletons. CDR3 length: 13 amino acids. The ends lost 4 bases at V and 2 bases at J; junction bases unmatched: 1. CDR1 and CDR2 (germline): SQVTM, ANQGSEA. In this sample, this clonotype turned up a few times. V usage is TRBV29-1 and J usage is TRBJ2-2; 7 nucleotides align to TRBD1. This sample comprised PBMCs from blood, obtained roughly 13 days after vaccination. The TCR sequence derives from a man aged 50 or older who received an inactivated influenza vaccine. CDR3 protein: CSVGQGNTGELFF. The CDR3 DNA reads as TGCAGCGTTGGACAGGGTAACACCGGGGAGCTGTTTTTT.